This T cell receptor (beta chain) is drawn from a study of T cell responses to AZD1222 COVID-19 vaccine. About the study: Second doses that came at about 4 or about 12 weeks were put together.

About this clone itself: The antigen remains unidentified.

CDR1 is MNHEY and CDR2 is SVGAGI in the germline V gene. Trimming stripped 4 bases from V and 5 bases from J, with 12 bases between. The CDR3 runs 14 residues. The method was immunoSEQ multiplex PCR; TCRdb's version includes in-frame clones alone and lacks a portion of them. The sample yields around 150,000 clones, about 95% seen once. Overall study results and limits: Only 5 or 6 people who got AZD1222 tested seropositive at baseline. Only after the peak T cell response were repertoires sampled.

This chain joins TRBV6-5 and TRBJ1-3; possible D gene TRBD1, 6 bases. The TCR was taken from an adult in good health. The sequences come from peripheral blood, collected on day 0 of AZD1222 vaccination. The CDR3 coding sequence is TGTGCCAGCAGTTTCGGGGGGGCGAGAAACACCATATATTTT. The encoded protein is CASSFGGARNTIYF.